The present TCR beta chain was sequenced within a study of T cells in Graves' hyperthyroidism and ophthalmopathy. This clonotype was found many times. Its antigen remains unknown. TCR beta CDR3 regions were amplified from RNA transcripts. HTBI primers were employed in a first-round RT-PCR of the TCR CDR3. TCRdb ran MiXCR on the multiplex PCR reads and lists one entry per CDR3 protein. The repertoire has hundreds of thousands of distinct CDR3 sequences, roughly 19% of them found once; the top ten carry 3.7%. General observations from the study: Before onset, ophthalmopathy was predicted by the model a median roughly 6.8 months earlier. A model of 13 V-J pairs discriminated ophthalmopathy from stable hyperthyroidism.

Germline trimming cut 3 bases from V and 0 bases from J; bases unmatched to any gene: 4. Germline V gene lookup returns CDR1 SGHVS and CDR2 FQNEAQ. The CDR3 has 15 residues. Sequencing used blood. The clonotype was recovered from a woman in her late teens or twenties with Graves' hyperthyroidism. The chain links TRBV7-8 to TRBJ2-7; 8 nucleotides align to TRBD1. In DNA, the CDR3 is TGTGCCAGCAGCTTCAGGACAGGGAGCTCCTACGAGCAGTACTTC. Its protein product is CASSFRTGSSYEQYF.